The clone carrying this T cell receptor (beta chain) has a single count. These data belong to a study of shared clonotypes between healthy human individuals. V lost 0 bases and J lost 2, with 6 bases in between. Germline values: CDR1 SGHRS, CDR2 YFSETQ. The CDR3 is 15 residues long. Assay used: immunoSEQ multiplex PCR; TCRdb lists only in-frame clones, some missing. The table records more than 1 million clones, about 84% of them present only once. The sequencing input was memory CD4+ T cells from PBMCs. Subset described: CD45RA-negative fraction. This chain connects TRBV5-1 to TRBJ2-6; unclear D gene. The origin of this receptor is a man between 18 and 35 years old in good health. Some clones in this sample may be carry-over from other donors' samples. The CDR3 sequence is CASSLGGTGANVLTF. As DNA, the CDR3 is TGCGCCAGCAGCTTGGGTGGAACTGGGGCCAACGTCCTGACTTTC. Drawing the rest from reference TRBV5-1 and TRBJ2-6, the complete variable domain is KAGVTQTPRYLIKTRGQQVTLSCSPISGHRSVSWYQQTPGQGLQFLFEYFSETQRNKGNFPGRFSGRQFSNSRSEMNVSTLELGDSALYLCASSLGGTGANVLTFGAGSRLTVL.